The 5 T cell receptor beta chains below were found in one sample sequenced in a study of T cell clones after liver transplantation. No antigen is known for these receptors. Sequencing of dividing CFSE-low cells from the MLR defined alloreactive TCRbeta sequences. Some clones are missing from TCRdb's copy, which holds only in-frame ones; the method was immunoSEQ multiplex PCR. In the table there are about 5,800 clones, 30% to 35% of which are singletons. Sequencing input: CD4+ T cells from cultured PBMCs. The source is a human patient who received a liver transplant. Some T cells may be graft donor cells.

This clone was observed a few times. The rearrangement uses TRBV19 and TRBJ1-1; possibly TRBD1 for D (6 bases). The CDR3 covers 15 residues. Looked up from germline, CDR1 is LNHDA and CDR2 is SQIVND (reference sequence). V dropped 5 bases and J dropped 0 bases, with 13 bases sitting between them. This CDR3 reads CASSSRTVLNTEAFF. The DNA for the CDR3 is TGTGCCAGTAGTTCCCGGACAGTATTGAACACTGAAGCTTTCTTT. Combining the CDR3 with reference TRBV19 and TRBJ1-1 gives the whole variable domain DGGITQSPKYLFRKEGQNVTLSCEQNLNHDAMYWYRQDPGQGLRLIYYSQIVNDFQKGDIAEGYSVSREKKESFPLTVTSAQKNPTAFYLCASSSRTVLNTEAFFGQGTRLTVV.

This chain joins TRBV5-8 and TRBJ1-3, with D possibly being TRBD1 (5 bases). This CDR3 region has 17 residues. Germline CDR1 SGHTS, CDR2 YDEGEE. With 2 bases removed from V and 0 bases from J, the gap between germline ends came to 15 bases. Here the CDR3 reads CASSFGGGSYSGNTIYF. CDR3 sequence (DNA): TGTGCCAGCAGCTTCGGGGGGGGATCTTACTCTGGAAACACCATATATTTT.

The V and J genes are TRBV7-6 and TRBJ2-5; TRBD2 aligns across 7 bases. J was trimmed by 4 bases and V by 4 bases; bases with no gene match: 9. CDR1 and CDR2 (germline): SGHVS, FNYEAQ. The CDR3 loop spans 15 amino acids. CDR3 amino acids: CASSSRAGARETQYF. The CDR3 coding sequence is TGTGCCAGCAGCTCCAGGGCGGGAGCAAGAGAGACCCAGTACTTC.

The CDR3 DNA sequence: TGCGCCAGCAGCTCAAGACTAGTTATAGGCGGCGAGCAGTACTTC. Protein sequence: CASSSRLVIGGEQYF. The chain carries TRBV5-1 and TRBJ2-7; possibly TRBD2 for D (6 bases). The V and J ends lost 3 bases and 6 bases respectively, with 19 bases between them. The CDR3 is made up of 15 amino acids. Germline assignment: CDR1 SGHRS and CDR2 YFSETQ.

This clone was seen a few times. This rearrangement joins TRBV19 to TRBJ2-7; D may correspond to TRBD1 or TRBD2 (6 bases each). This CDR3 is 15 amino acids long. Germline V gene data show CDR1 as LNHDA and CDR2 as SQIVND (reference sequence). V was shortened by 3 bases and J by 5 bases, with 17 bases between the two germline ends. CDR3 in amino acids: CASSIGGGYIDEQYF. The CDR3 DNA reads TGTGCCAGTAGTATTGGAGGGGGATACATCGACGAGCAGTACTTC.